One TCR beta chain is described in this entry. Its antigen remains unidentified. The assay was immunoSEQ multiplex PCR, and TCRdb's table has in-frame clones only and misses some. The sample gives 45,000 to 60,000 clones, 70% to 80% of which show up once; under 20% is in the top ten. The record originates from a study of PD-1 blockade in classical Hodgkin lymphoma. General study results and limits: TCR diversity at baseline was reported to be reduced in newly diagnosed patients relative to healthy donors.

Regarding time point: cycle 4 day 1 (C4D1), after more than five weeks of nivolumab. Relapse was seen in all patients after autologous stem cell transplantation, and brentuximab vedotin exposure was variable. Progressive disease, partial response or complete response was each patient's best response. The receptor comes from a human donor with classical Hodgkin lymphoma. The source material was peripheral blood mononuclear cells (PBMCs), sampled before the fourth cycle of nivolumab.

In nucleotides, the CDR3 is TGTGCCAGCAGCCCGAGGGACGGCGACTATGGCTACACCTTC. Its protein is CASSPRDGDYGYTF. The chain combines TRBV4-2 with TRBJ1-2; possibly TRBD1 for D (5 bases). Trimming shortened V by 4 bases and J by 3 bases, and 12 bases separated the two germline ends. Germline loops: CDR1 LGHNA, CDR2 YNFKEQ. The CDR3 contains 14 residues.